This TCR beta chain was identified during a study of human T cells and chemical hapten exposure. As to this clonotype: What it binds is not known.

Study conclusions and caveats: Expanded TCRs produced significantly more large CDR3 similarity clusters than controls did.

In the source study's methods: Sample TCR totals centred on a median of around 96,000, ranging roughly 20,000 to 690,600. TCRdb called the RACE reads again in MiXCR, with one record for every CDR3 protein. These V and J calls are TCRdb output, not the study's own analysis. The sample includes tens of thousands of distinct CDR3 sequences, approximately 35% of them seen just once. The sample's time point: patch test 1, 2 weeks after DPC sensitization. Indicated treatment: therapeutic diphenylcyclopropenone sensitization with weekly scalp DPC. Here the sequenced sample was whole blood, taken in connection with sensitization to the hapten diphenylcyclopropenone (DPC). The clonotype originates from a man aged 40-55 years with alopecia areata. Some clones in this sample may be carry-over from other donors' samples.

In nucleotides, the CDR3 is TGTGCCACCGGGACGGCTAGCTCTGGGGCCAACGTCCTGACTTTC. Translating it yields CATGTASSGANVLTF. This chain uses TRBV24-1 with TRBJ2-6; D may correspond to TRBD1 or TRBD2 (5 bases each). The germline V gene encodes CDR1 KGHDR and CDR2 SFDVKD. The CDR3 covers 15 residues. Trimming removed 9 bases from V and 0 bases from J, with 11 bases in between.